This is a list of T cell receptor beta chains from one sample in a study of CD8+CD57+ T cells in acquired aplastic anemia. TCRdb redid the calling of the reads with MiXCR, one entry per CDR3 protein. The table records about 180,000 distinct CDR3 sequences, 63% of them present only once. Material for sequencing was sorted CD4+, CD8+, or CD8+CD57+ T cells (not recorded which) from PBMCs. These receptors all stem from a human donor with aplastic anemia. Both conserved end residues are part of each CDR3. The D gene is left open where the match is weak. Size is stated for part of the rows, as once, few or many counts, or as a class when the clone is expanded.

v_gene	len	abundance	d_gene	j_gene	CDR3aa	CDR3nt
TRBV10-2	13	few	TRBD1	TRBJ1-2	CASSAGTVDGYTF	TGCGCCAGCAGTGCCGGGACAGTGGATGGCTACACCTTC
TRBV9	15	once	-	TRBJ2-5	CASSPGGDGRETQYF	TGTGCCAGCAGCCCAGGAGGGGATGGAAGGGAGACCCAGTACTTC
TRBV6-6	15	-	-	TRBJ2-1	CASSSAGTSYNEQFF	TGTGCCAGCAGTTCAGCCGGGACATCCTACAATGAGCAGTTCTTC
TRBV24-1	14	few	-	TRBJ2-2	CATSGPEHTGELFF	TGTGCCACCAGTGGTCCAGAACACACCGGGGAGCTGTTTTTT
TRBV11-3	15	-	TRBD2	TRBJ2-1	CASSLGTSGRGEQFF	TGTGCCAGCAGCTTAGGGACTAGCGGGAGAGGTGAGCAGTTCTTC
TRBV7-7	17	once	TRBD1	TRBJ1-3	CASSCGQVRCSGNTIYF	TGTGCTAGCAGCTGCGGACAGGTTCGATGCTCTGGAAACACCATATATTTT
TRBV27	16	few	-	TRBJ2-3	CASSLLGVEGTDTQYF	TGTGCCAGCAGTTTATTGGGGGTAGAAGGCACAGATACGCAGTATTTT
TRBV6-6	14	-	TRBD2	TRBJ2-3	CASSSGGYTDTQYF	TGTGCCAGCAGTTCCGGGGGGTACACAGATACGCAGTATTTT
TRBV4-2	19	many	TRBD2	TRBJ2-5	CASSQDRASGGARIETQYF	TGTGCCAGCAGCCAAGACCGGGCTAGCGGGGGGGCCAGGATAGAGACCCAGTACTTC
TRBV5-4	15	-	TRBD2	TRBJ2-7	CASSLDSGSGYEQYF	TGTGCCAGCAGCTTAGATAGCGGGAGTGGCTACGAGCAGTACTTC
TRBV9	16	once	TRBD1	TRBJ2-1	CASSVEGGQGSNEQFF	TGTGCCAGCAGCGTAGAAGGGGGACAGGGATCCAATGAGCAGTTCTTC
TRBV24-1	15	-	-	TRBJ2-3	CATSDLTGPTDTQYF	TGTGCCACCAGTGATTTGACAGGGCCCACAGATACGCAGTATTTT
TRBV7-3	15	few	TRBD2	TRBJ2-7	CASSLGTSGRNEQYF	TGTGCCAGCAGCTTAGGGACTAGCGGGAGAAACGAGCAGTACTTC
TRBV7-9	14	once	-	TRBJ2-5	CASSLVVPRETQYF	TGTGCCAGCAGCTTAGTAGTGCCCCGGGAGACCCAGTACTTC
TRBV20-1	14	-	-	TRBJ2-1	CSALGVSSYNEQFF	TGCAGTGCCCTCGGAGTGAGCTCCTACAATGAGCAGTTCTTC
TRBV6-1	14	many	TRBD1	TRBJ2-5	CASSGQGPWETQYF	TGTGCCAGCAGTGGACAGGGCCCTTGGGAGACCCAGTACTTC
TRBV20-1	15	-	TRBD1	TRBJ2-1	CSARERQGMINEQFF	TGCAGTGCTAGAGAGAGACAGGGAATGATCAATGAGCAGTTCTTC
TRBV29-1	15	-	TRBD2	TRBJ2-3	CSVPGTSGRSDTQYF	TGCAGCGTGCCCGGGACTAGCGGGAGATCAGATACGCAGTATTTT
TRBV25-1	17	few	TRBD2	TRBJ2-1	CASSVSSGASSYNEQFF	TGTGCCAGCAGTGTCTCTAGCGGGGCGAGCTCCTACAATGAGCAGTTCTTC
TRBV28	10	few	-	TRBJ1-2	CATLSGGYTF	TGTGCCACCCTCTCCGGCGGCTACACCTTC